This T cell receptor (beta chain) was sequenced during a study of vaccination effects on CD4 cells after COVID-19. At the level of the study: CD4+ T cells specific for antigen were expanded with viral peptide pools by the ViraFEST assay before sequencing.

CD4+ T cells were isolated after around ten days of culture. Two-dose vaccination with either BNT162b2 or mRNA-1273 was given to the participants. A note on this clone: Its target is not known.

TCRdb keeps only in-frame clones here, not all; method: immunoSEQ multiplex PCR. The top ten hold roughly 8.4% of the sample, which has about 40,000 clones, around two thirds seen once. Study conclusions and caveats: Researchers reported few convalescent patients and no early post-infection timepoints in the study.

Trimming shortened V by 7 bases and J by 0 bases, and 15 bases separated the two germline ends. The CDR3 contains 15 residues. Germline lookup yields CDR1 SEHNR and CDR2 FQNEAQ (reference sequence). The source is a human donor who received a COVID-19 vaccine. Sequencing was performed on CD4+ T cells from PBMCs cultured without peptide, taken after COVID-19 vaccination. The V and J genes are TRBV7-9 and TRBJ1-1; D may be TRBD1 (6 bases). The CDR3 DNA reads as TGTGCCAGCACCGTAGGGGGGGCCATGAACACTGAAGCTTTCTTT. This codes for CASTVGGAMNTEAFF.